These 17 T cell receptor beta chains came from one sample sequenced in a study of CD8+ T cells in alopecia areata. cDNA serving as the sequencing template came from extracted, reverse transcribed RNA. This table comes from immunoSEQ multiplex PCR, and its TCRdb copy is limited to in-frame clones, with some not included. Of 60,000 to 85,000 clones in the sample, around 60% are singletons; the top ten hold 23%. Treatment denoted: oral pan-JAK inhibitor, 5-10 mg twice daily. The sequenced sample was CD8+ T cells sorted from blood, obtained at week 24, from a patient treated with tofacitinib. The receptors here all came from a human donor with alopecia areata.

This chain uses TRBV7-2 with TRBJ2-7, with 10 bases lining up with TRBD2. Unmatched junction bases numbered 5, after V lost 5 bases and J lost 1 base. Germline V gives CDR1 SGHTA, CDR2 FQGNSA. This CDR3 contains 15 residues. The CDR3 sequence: CASSIQRGGSYEQYF. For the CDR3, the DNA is TGTGCCAGCAGCATTCAGCGGGGGGGATCCTACGAGCAGTACTTC.

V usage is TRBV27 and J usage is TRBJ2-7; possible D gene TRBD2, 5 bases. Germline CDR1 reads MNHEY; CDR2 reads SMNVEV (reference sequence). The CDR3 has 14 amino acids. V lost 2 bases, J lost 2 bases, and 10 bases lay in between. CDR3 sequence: CASSLGGSTYEQYF. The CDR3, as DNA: TGTGCCAGCAGTTTAGGCGGGTCCACCTACGAGCAGTACTTC.

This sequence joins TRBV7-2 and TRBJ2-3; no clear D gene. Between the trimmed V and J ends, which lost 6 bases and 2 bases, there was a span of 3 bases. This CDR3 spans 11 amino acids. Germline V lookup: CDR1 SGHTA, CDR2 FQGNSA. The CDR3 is CASSLTDTQYF. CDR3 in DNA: TGTGCCAGCAGTCTCACAGATACGCAGTATTTT.

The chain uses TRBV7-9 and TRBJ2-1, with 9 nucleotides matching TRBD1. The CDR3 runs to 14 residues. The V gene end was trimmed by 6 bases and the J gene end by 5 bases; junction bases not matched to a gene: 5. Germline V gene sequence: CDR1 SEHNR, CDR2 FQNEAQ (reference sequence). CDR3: CASRLQGADNEQFF. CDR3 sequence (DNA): TGTGCCAGCAGGCTACAGGGGGCGGACAATGAGCAGTTCTTC.

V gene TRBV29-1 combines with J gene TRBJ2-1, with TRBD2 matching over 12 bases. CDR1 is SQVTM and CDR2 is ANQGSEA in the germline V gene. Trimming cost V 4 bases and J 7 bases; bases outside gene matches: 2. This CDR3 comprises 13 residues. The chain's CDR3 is CSVGTSGMNEQFF. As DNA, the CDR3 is TGCAGCGTTGGGACTAGCGGGATGAATGAGCAGTTCTTC.

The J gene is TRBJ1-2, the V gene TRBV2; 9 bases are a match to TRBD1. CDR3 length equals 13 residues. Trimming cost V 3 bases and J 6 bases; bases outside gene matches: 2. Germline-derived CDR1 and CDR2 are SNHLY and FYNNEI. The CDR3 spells CASSDRDRDGYTF. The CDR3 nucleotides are TGTGCCAGCAGTGACCGGGACAGGGATGGCTACACCTTC.

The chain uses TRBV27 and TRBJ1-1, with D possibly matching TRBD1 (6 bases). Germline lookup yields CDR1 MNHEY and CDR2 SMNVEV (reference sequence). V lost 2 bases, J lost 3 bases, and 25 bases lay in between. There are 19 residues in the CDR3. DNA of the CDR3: TGTGCCAGCAGTTTAGAGCCCTGGGGTGCAGGGGCGTCGGACACTGAAGCTTTCTTT. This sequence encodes CASSLEPWGAGASDTEAFF.

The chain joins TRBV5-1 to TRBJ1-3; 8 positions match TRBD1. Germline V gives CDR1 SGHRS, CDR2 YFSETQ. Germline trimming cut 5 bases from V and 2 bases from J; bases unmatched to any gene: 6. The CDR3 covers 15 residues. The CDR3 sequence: CASRSTTGAGNTIYF. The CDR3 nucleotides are TGCGCCAGCAGATCAACGACAGGGGCTGGAAACACCATATATTTT. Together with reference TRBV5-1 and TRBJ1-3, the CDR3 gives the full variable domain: KAGVTQTPRYLIKTRGQQVTLSCSPISGHRSVSWYQQTPGQGLQFLFEYFSETQRNKGNFPGRFSGRQFSNSRSEMNVSTLELGDSALYLCASRSTTGAGNTIYFGEGSWLTVV.

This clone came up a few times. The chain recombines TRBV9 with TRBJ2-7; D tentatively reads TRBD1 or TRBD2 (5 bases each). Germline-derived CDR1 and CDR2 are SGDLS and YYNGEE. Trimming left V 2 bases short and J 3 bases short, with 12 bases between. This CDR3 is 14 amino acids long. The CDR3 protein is CASSVRDQNYEQYF. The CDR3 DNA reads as TGTGCCAGCAGCGTCCGGGACCAGAACTACGAGCAGTACTTC.

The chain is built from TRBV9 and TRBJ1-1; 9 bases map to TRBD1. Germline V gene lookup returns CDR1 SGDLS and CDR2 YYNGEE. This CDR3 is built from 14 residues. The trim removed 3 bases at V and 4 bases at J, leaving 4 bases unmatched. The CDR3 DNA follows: TGTGCCAGCAGCGCCGGACAGGGGCCCACTGAAGCTTTCTTT. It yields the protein CASSAGQGPTEAFF.

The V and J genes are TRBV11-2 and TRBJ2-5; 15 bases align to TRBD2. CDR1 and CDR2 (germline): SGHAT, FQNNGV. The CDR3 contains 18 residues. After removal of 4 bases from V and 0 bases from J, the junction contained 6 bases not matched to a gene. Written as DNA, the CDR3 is TGTGCCAGCAGCTCCTGGACTAGCGGGGGGGAGTACCAAGAGACCCAGTACTTC. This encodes CASSSWTSGGEYQETQYF.

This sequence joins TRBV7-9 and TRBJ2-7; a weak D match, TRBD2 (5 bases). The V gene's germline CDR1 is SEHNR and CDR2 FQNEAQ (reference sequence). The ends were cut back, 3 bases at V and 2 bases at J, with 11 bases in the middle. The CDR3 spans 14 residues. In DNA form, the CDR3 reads TGTGCCAGCAGCTTTCGGACTGTCACCTACGAGCAGTACTTC. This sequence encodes CASSFRTVTYEQYF.

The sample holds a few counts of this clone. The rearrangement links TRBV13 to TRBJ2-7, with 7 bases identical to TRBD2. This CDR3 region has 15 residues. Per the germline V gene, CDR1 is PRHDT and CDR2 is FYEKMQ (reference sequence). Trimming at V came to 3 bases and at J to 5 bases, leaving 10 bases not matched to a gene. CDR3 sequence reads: CASSFGAGMGNEQYF. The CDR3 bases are TGTGCCAGCAGCTTCGGAGCGGGGATGGGCAACGAGCAGTACTTC.

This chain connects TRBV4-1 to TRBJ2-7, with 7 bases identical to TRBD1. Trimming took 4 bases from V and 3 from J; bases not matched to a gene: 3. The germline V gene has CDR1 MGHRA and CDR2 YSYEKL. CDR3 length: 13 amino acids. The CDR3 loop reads CASSRGQVYEQYF. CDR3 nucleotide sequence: TGCGCCAGCAGCCGAGGACAGGTCTACGAGCAGTACTTC.

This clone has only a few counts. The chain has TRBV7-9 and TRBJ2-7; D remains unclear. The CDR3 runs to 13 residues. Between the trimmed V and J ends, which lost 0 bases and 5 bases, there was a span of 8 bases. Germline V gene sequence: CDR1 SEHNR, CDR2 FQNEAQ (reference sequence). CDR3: CASSLARTNEQYF. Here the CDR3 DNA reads TGTGCCAGCAGCTTAGCCCGGACCAACGAGCAGTACTTC.

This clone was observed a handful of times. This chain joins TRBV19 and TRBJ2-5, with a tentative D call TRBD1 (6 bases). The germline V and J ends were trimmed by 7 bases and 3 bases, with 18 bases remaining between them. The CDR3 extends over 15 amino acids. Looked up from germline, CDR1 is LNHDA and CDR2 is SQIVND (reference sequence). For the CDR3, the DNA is TGTGCCAGTAAGGTGGGGGCTGACGAGAAAGAGACCCAGTACTTC. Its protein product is CASKVGADEKETQYF.

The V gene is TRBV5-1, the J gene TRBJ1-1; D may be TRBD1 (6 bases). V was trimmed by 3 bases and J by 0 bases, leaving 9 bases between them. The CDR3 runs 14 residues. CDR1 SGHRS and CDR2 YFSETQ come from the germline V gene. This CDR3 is CASSSRGLNTEAFF. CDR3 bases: TGCGCCAGCAGCTCCAGGGGCTTGAACACTGAAGCTTTCTTT.